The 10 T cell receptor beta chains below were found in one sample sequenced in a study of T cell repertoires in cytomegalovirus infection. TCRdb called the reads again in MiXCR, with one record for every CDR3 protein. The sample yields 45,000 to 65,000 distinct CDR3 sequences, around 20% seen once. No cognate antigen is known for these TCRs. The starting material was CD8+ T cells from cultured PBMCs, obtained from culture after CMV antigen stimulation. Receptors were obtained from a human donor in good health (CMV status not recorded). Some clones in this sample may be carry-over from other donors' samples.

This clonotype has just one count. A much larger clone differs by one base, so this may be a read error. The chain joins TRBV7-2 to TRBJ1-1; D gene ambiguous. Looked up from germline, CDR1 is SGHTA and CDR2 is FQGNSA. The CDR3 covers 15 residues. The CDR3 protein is CASNLLDRMNTEAFF. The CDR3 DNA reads TGTGCCAGCAACTTACTGGACCGTATGAACACTGAAGCTTTCTTT.

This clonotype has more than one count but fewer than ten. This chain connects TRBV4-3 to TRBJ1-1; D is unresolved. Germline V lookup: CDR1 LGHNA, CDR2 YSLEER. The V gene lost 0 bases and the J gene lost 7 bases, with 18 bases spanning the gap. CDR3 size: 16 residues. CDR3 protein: CASSQDFGSGLNEAFF. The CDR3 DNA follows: TGCGCCAGCAGCCAAGATTTTGGGTCGGGGTTGAATGAAGCTTTCTTT.

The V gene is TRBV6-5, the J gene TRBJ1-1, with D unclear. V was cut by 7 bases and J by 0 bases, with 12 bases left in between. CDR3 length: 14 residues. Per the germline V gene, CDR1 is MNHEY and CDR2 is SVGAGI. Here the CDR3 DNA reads TGTGCCAGCACTTTGACCGTTCTGAACACTGAAGCTTTCTTT. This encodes CASTLTVLNTEAFF.

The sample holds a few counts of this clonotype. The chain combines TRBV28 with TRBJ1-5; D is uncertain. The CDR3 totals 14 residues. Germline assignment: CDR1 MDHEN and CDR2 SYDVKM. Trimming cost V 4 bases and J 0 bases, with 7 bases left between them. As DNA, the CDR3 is TGTGCCAGCAGTTACAGTGATAGCAATCAGCCCCAGCATTTT. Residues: CASSYSDSNQPQHF.

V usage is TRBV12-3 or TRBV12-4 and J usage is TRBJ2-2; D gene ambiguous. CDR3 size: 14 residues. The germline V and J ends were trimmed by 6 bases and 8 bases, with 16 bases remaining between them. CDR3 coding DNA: TGTGCCAGCAGCCGTTTTGGTCCCAGAGGGGAGCTGTTTTTT. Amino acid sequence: CASSRFGPRGELFF.

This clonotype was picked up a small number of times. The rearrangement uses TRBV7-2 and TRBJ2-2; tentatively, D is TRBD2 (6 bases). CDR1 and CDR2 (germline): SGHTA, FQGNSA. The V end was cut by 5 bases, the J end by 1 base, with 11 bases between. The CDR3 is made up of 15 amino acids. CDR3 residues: CASSRGWGNTGELFF. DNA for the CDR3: TGTGCCAGCAGCCGGGGGTGGGGGAACACCGGGGAGCTGTTTTTT.

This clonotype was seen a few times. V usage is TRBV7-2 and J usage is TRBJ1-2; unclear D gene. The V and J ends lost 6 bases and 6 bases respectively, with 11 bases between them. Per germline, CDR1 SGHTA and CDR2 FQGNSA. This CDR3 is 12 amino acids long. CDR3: CASRRGSDGYTF. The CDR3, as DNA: TGTGCCAGCAGACGTGGGTCTGATGGCTACACCTTC.

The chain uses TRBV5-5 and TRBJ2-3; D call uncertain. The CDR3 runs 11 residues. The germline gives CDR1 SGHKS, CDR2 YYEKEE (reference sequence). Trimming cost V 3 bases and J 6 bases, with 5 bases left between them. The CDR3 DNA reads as TGTGCCAGCAGCTCGCGGGATACGCAGTATTTT. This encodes CASSSRDTQYF.

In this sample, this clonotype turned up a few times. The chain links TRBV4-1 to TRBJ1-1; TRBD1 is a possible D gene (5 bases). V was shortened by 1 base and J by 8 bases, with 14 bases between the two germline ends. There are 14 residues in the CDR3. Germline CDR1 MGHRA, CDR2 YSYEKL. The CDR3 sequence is CASSQGGSRDEAFF. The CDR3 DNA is TGCGCCAGCAGCCAAGGGGGGAGTAGGGACGAAGCTTTCTTT.

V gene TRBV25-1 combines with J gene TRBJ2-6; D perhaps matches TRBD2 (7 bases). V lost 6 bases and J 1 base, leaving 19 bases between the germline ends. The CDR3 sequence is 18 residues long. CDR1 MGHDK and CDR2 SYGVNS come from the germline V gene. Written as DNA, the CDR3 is TGTGCCAGCAGAGCAATTCGGGGGGCAGAGTCTGGGGCCAACGTCCTGACTTTC. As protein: CASRAIRGAESGANVLTF.